The T cell receptor (beta chain) described here comes from a study of type 1 and type 2 diabetes patients. Study overall: T cells were magnetically sorted from PBMCs as CD4+ or CD8+ subsets. Sequencing for the whole study yielded 18,976,912 paired-end reads. Study-wide findings and caveats: Some HECs seen only in T1D might also appear in more T2D or control samples.

The germline V and J ends were trimmed by 5 bases and 2 bases, with 16 bases remaining between them. The CDR3 runs to 16 residues. Germline CDR1 is KGHDR and CDR2 is SFDVKD. On this clonotype: No antigen is known for it.

The PCR template was genomic DNA. A primer set of 30 forward and 13 reverse primers amplified the CDR3. TCRdb recomputed calls from the multiplex PCR reads with MiXCR, one row per CDR3 protein. The table lists approximately 260,000 distinct CDR3 sequences, more than 45% of them singletons, with 12% to 15% in the top ten. This TCR derives from a man aged 18-30 years with type 2 diabetes. The rearrangement uses TRBV24-1 and TRBJ2-3, with unresolved D. Sequencing was performed on peripheral blood mononuclear cells (PBMCs). This chain's CDR3 is CATSAPSFESTDTQYF. In nucleotides, the CDR3 is TGTGCCACCAGTGCCCCAAGTTTTGAGTCCACAGATACGCAGTATTTT.